These T cell receptor beta chains were read from a single sample in a study of multiple sclerosis patients with progressive multifocal leukoencephalopathy. TCRdb's table, derived via immunoSEQ multiplex PCR, lists solely in-frame clones and lacks some. The table lists 25,000 to 30,000 clones, 88% of them singletons, with approximately 1.1% in the top ten. Source material: PBMCs. These TCRs come from a human donor with multiple sclerosis. The CDR3 runs from the conserved cysteine through the conserved F or W. Each record gives: D gene, clone size, J gene, V gene, CDR3 protein, CDR3 DNA. A D gene is named only where the DNA matches it firmly. The size field is filled for only some rows; it gives once, few, many or a size class.

d_gene: .
abundance: .
j_gene: TRBJ2-3
v_gene: TRBV18
CDR3aa: CASSPPPGAGDTQYF
CDR3nt: TGTGCCAGCTCACCACCCCCCGGGGCTGGGGATACGCAGTATTTT

d_gene: .
abundance: few
j_gene: TRBJ1-1
v_gene: TRBV6-4
CDR3aa: CASSEKGGNTEAFF
CDR3nt: TGTGCCAGCAGTGAAAAGGGGGGGAACACTGAAGCTTTCTTT

d_gene: .
abundance: once
j_gene: TRBJ2-1
v_gene: TRBV2
CDR3aa: CALREGVLTFNEQFF
CDR3nt: TGTGCCCTCCGCGAGGGGGTCCTAACGTTCAATGAGCAGTTCTTC

d_gene: TRBD1
abundance: .
j_gene: TRBJ2-7
v_gene: TRBV7-8
CDR3aa: CASSLRAGGRLSYEQYF
CDR3nt: TGTGCCAGCAGCCTTAGAGCAGGGGGTAGACTTTCCTACGAGCAGTACTTC

d_gene: TRBD2
abundance: .
j_gene: TRBJ2-3
v_gene: TRBV5-1
CDR3aa: CASSLGASGGTDTQYF
CDR3nt: TGCGCCAGCAGCTTGGGGGCTAGCGGGGGCACAGATACGCAGTATTTT

d_gene: .
abundance: .
j_gene: TRBJ1-4
v_gene: TRBV11-2
CDR3aa: CASSSSRGHPNEKLFF
CDR3nt: TGTGCCAGCAGCTCCTCCCGCGGACACCCTAATGAAAAACTGTTTTTT

d_gene: .
abundance: .
j_gene: TRBJ1-2
v_gene: TRBV27
CDR3aa: CASGGGTHYTF
CDR3nt: TGTGCCAGCGGAGGGGGGACACACTACACCTTC

d_gene: .
abundance: .
j_gene: TRBJ1-4
v_gene: TRBV5-1
CDR3aa: CASSPSMQGREKLFF
CDR3nt: TGCGCCAGCAGCCCGTCCATGCAGGGACGCGAAAAACTGTTTTTT

d_gene: .
abundance: .
j_gene: TRBJ2-6
v_gene: TRBV30
CDR3aa: CAWSLPGANVLTF
CDR3nt: TGTGCCTGGAGTTTGCCTGGGGCCAACGTCCTGACTTTC

d_gene: .
abundance: .
j_gene: TRBJ2-7
v_gene: TRBV5-5
CDR3aa: CASSPGHFDSYEQYF
CDR3nt: TGTGCCAGCAGCCCGGGACACTTTGACTCCTACGAGCAGTACTTC

d_gene: TRBD1
abundance: .
j_gene: TRBJ2-5
v_gene: TRBV6-5
CDR3aa: CASSFGTAPQETQYF
CDR3nt: TGTGCCAGCAGCTTCGGGACAGCTCCCCAAGAGACCCAGTACTTC

d_gene: .
abundance: .
j_gene: TRBJ1-6
v_gene: TRBV5-6
CDR3aa: CASSSQGAAYNSPLHF
CDR3nt: TGTGCCAGCAGCTCCCAGGGTGCGGCCTATAATTCACCCCTCCACTTT

d_gene: .
abundance: .
j_gene: TRBJ2-7
v_gene: TRBV7-9
CDR3aa: CASSLAGGSEQYF
CDR3nt: TGTGCCAGCAGCTTAGCAGGGGGGAGCGAGCAGTACTTC

d_gene: .
abundance: .
j_gene: TRBJ1-1
v_gene: TRBV7-6
CDR3aa: CASSLAEVGTEAFF
CDR3nt: TGTGCCAGCAGCTTAGCGGAGGTGGGCACTGAAGCTTTCTTT

d_gene: .
abundance: .
j_gene: TRBJ1-2
v_gene: TRBV19
CDR3aa: CASSTTGTHSYTF
CDR3nt: TGTGCCAGTAGTACAACCGGGACTCATAGCTACACCTTC

d_gene: .
abundance: .
j_gene: TRBJ1-4
v_gene: TRBV10-3
CDR3aa: CAISPTPSYSIESRGKLFF
CDR3nt: TGTGCCATCAGCCCCACCCCCTCGTATTCAATCGAGTCCCGAGGAAAACTGTTTTTT

d_gene: TRBD2
abundance: .
j_gene: TRBJ2-1
v_gene: TRBV9
CDR3aa: CASSGTGRGGAYNEQFF
CDR3nt: TGTGCCAGCAGCGGAACCGGACGCGGGGGGGCCTACAATGAGCAGTTCTTC

d_gene: TRBD1
abundance: .
j_gene: TRBJ2-7
v_gene: TRBV9
CDR3aa: CASRARDRFYEQYF
CDR3nt: TGTGCCAGCAGGGCCCGGGACAGGTTCTACGAGCAGTACTTC

d_gene: TRBD1
abundance: .
j_gene: TRBJ2-7
v_gene: TRBV5-4
CDR3aa: CASSLVTQGGYEQYF
CDR3nt: TGTGCCAGCAGCTTGGTAACACAGGGGGGCTACGAGCAGTACTTC

d_gene: TRBD2
abundance: .
j_gene: TRBJ2-5
v_gene: TRBV7-8
CDR3aa: CASSFQTSGIKETQYF
CDR3nt: TGTGCCAGCAGCTTCCAGACTAGCGGAATAAAAGAGACCCAGTACTTC

d_gene: TRBD2
abundance: .
j_gene: TRBJ2-7
v_gene: TRBV13
CDR3aa: CASSFLSGGAGEQYF
CDR3nt: TGTGCCAGCAGCTTCCTTAGCGGGGGGGCAGGAGAGCAGTACTTC

d_gene: TRBD1
abundance: .
j_gene: TRBJ1-1
v_gene: TRBV4-1
CDR3aa: CASSQTEGQSEAFF
CDR3nt: TGCGCCAGCAGCCAAACCGAGGGACAGTCGGAAGCTTTCTTT

d_gene: .
abundance: .
j_gene: TRBJ2-1
v_gene: TRBV10-3
CDR3aa: CAISDLGAAYNEQFF
CDR3nt: TGTGCCATCAGTGATTTGGGGGCGGCCTACAATGAGCAGTTCTTC

d_gene: TRBD1
abundance: .
j_gene: TRBJ2-7
v_gene: TRBV7-8
CDR3aa: CASSLGTGGAYEQYF
CDR3nt: TGTGCCAGCAGCTTAGGGACAGGGGGAGCCTACGAGCAGTACTTC

d_gene: .
abundance: .
j_gene: TRBJ1-5
v_gene: TRBV7-8
CDR3aa: CASRAADVQPQHF
CDR3nt: TGTGCCAGCCGAGCGGCGGATGTTCAGCCCCAGCATTTT

d_gene: .
abundance: .
j_gene: TRBJ2-1
v_gene: TRBV9
CDR3aa: CASSATGSSYNEQFF
CDR3nt: TGTGCCAGCAGCGCCACCGGGTCCTCCTACAATGAGCAGTTCTTC

d_gene: .
abundance: .
j_gene: TRBJ2-7
v_gene: TRBV27
CDR3aa: CASSLSSGLVVNEQYF
CDR3nt: TGTGCCAGCAGTTTATCTTCAGGGCTTGTAGTTAACGAGCAGTACTTC

d_gene: .
abundance: .
j_gene: TRBJ1-1
v_gene: TRBV19
CDR3aa: CASSHRANTEAFF
CDR3nt: TGTGCCAGTAGTCACAGGGCAAACACTGAAGCTTTCTTT

d_gene: .
abundance: .
j_gene: TRBJ1-2
v_gene: TRBV28
CDR3aa: CASSVPGPQTHGYTF
CDR3nt: TGTGCCAGCAGTGTTCCGGGACCCCAAACCCATGGCTACACCTTC

d_gene: .
abundance: .
j_gene: TRBJ2-5
v_gene: TRBV30
CDR3aa: CAWTGAATQYF
CDR3nt: TGTGCCTGGACAGGAGCAGCGACCCAGTACTTC

d_gene: .
abundance: .
j_gene: TRBJ2-5
v_gene: TRBV7-6
CDR3aa: CASSPLRGAQETQYF
CDR3nt: TGTGCCAGCAGCCCCTTACGGGGGGCACAAGAGACCCAGTACTTC

d_gene: .
abundance: .
j_gene: TRBJ1-1
v_gene: TRBV6-1
CDR3aa: CASNPTRNTEAFF
CDR3nt: TGTGCCAGCAACCCGACCCGGAACACTGAAGCTTTCTTT

d_gene: .
abundance: .
j_gene: TRBJ1-4
v_gene: TRBV2
CDR3aa: CASSEVGGFEKLFF
CDR3nt: TGTGCCAGCAGTGAAGTGGGGGGATTTGAAAAACTGTTTTTT

d_gene: .
abundance: .
j_gene: TRBJ2-4
v_gene: TRBV10-2
CDR3aa: CASSDGTNGDIQYF
CDR3nt: TGCGCCAGCAGTGACGGGACCAATGGAGACATTCAGTACTTC

d_gene: .
abundance: .
j_gene: TRBJ1-1
v_gene: TRBV5-1
CDR3aa: CASSPTQGGGTEAFF
CDR3nt: TGCGCCAGCAGTCCTACCCAGGGAGGCGGGACTGAAGCTTTCTTT

d_gene: .
abundance: .
j_gene: TRBJ1-2
v_gene: TRBV10-3
CDR3aa: CAISEPDLPRARLYGYTF
CDR3nt: TGTGCCATCAGTGAGCCCGATCTCCCCAGGGCGCGCCTCTATGGCTACACCTTC

d_gene: .
abundance: .
j_gene: TRBJ2-1
v_gene: TRBV27
CDR3aa: CASSFGGNEQFF
CDR3nt: TGTGCCAGCAGTTTTGGAGGCAATGAGCAGTTCTTC

d_gene: TRBD1
abundance: .
j_gene: TRBJ2-6
v_gene: TRBV4-1
CDR3aa: CASSRDRGSGANVLTF
CDR3nt: TGCGCCAGCAGCCGGGACAGGGGCTCTGGGGCCAACGTCCTGACTTTC

d_gene: .
abundance: .
j_gene: TRBJ2-1
v_gene: TRBV7-6
CDR3aa: CASSLYNPGGPAYNEQFF
CDR3nt: TGTGCCAGCAGCTTGTATAATCCCGGGGGGCCCGCCTACAATGAGCAGTTCTTC

d_gene: .
abundance: .
j_gene: TRBJ2-1
v_gene: TRBV2
CDR3aa: CAKMAGSSYNEQFF
CDR3nt: TGTGCCAAGATGGCAGGGAGCTCCTACAATGAGCAGTTCTTC

d_gene: TRBD1
abundance: .
j_gene: TRBJ2-3
v_gene: TRBV11-2
CDR3aa: CASGGQGVLGGTQYF
CDR3nt: TGTGCCAGTGGGGGACAGGGGGTTCTGGGAGGTACGCAGTATTTT

d_gene: .
abundance: .
j_gene: TRBJ1-1
v_gene: TRBV18
CDR3aa: CASSPWVNTEAFF
CDR3nt: TGTGCCAGCTCACCATGGGTGAACACTGAAGCTTTCTTT

d_gene: .
abundance: .
j_gene: TRBJ1-3
v_gene: TRBV6-5
CDR3aa: CASSYWQGSGNTIYF
CDR3nt: TGTGCCAGCAGTTACTGGCAGGGCTCTGGAAACACCATATATTTT

d_gene: TRBD2
abundance: .
j_gene: TRBJ2-1
v_gene: TRBV2
CDR3aa: CATSPGRLSYNEQFF
CDR3nt: TGTGCCACCAGCCCCGGGAGGCTCTCCTACAATGAGCAGTTCTTC

d_gene: .
abundance: .
j_gene: TRBJ2-2
v_gene: TRBV4-1
CDR3aa: CASSQRRGQGYTGELFF
CDR3nt: TGCGCCAGCAGCCAGCGACGGGGCCAGGGGTACACCGGGGAGCTGTTTTTT

d_gene: .
abundance: .
j_gene: TRBJ1-5
v_gene: TRBV25-1
CDR3aa: CASSSGGNQPQHF
CDR3nt: TGTGCCAGCAGCTCGGGGGGCAATCAGCCCCAGCATTTT

d_gene: .
abundance: .
j_gene: TRBJ2-7
v_gene: TRBV18
CDR3aa: CASSPDQGEQYF
CDR3nt: TGTGCCAGCTCACCCGATCAGGGGGAGCAGTACTTC

d_gene: .
abundance: .
j_gene: TRBJ1-1
v_gene: TRBV18
CDR3aa: CASSPGGASTEAFF
CDR3nt: TGTGCCAGCTCACCAGGGGGCGCGAGCACTGAAGCTTTCTTT